One and the same sample provided the 4 T cell receptor beta chains below, sequenced in a study of cytomegalovirus exposure and HLA in healthy donors. Repertoires were generated with immunoSEQ multiplex PCR, while TCRdb's copy carries only in-frame clones and drops some. The table lists just under 150,000 clones, roughly 87% of them singletons, with 4.5% to 5.5% in the top ten. Sequencing used PBMCs. The origin of the receptors is a young man in good health and CMV-seropositive.

V usage is TRBV27 and J usage is TRBJ2-1, with 12 bases lining up with TRBD2. The CDR3 has 16 amino acids. CDR1 and CDR2 from the germline V gene are MNHEY and SMNVEV (reference sequence). Unmatched junction bases numbered 6, after V lost 5 bases and J lost 4 bases. The CDR3 loop is CASSTRLAGAYNEQFF. CDR3 DNA sequence: TGTGCCAGCAGTACCCGACTAGCGGGGGCTTACAATGAGCAGTTCTTC.

The chain uses TRBV9 and TRBJ2-5, with 7 bases fitting TRBD1. The CDR3 is 14 amino acids. Germline lookup yields CDR1 SGDLS and CDR2 YYNGEE. Losses at the gene ends were 3 bases for V and 3 bases for J; bases not matched to a gene: 5. CDR3 nucleotide sequence: TGTGCCAGCAGCGCCGGGACAGCTAAAGAGACCCAGTACTTC. Translating it yields CASSAGTAKETQYF.

The table lists this clone with a few counts. This rearrangement joins TRBV11-2 to TRBJ1-1; D is perhaps TRBD1 (5 bases). V gave up 3 bases and J gave up 0 bases, with 8 bases separating them. Germline V gene sequence: CDR1 SGHAT, CDR2 FQNNGV. This CDR3 contains 14 residues. CDR3 DNA: TGTGCCAGCAGCTTTCCAGGGTTGAACACTGAAGCTTTCTTT. Translating it yields CASSFPGLNTEAFF. The complete variable domain, with remaining parts taken from reference TRBV11-2 and TRBJ1-1, reads EAGVAQSPRYKIIEKRQSVAFWCNPISGHATLYWYQQILGQGPKLLIQFQNNGVVDDSQLPKDRFSAERLKGVDSTLKIQPAKLEDSAVYLCASSFPGLNTEAFFGQGTRLTVV.

This rearrangement joins TRBV28 to TRBJ1-2; 7 bases match TRBD1. The CDR3 runs to 14 residues. After removal of 10 bases from V and 6 bases from J, the junction contained 14 bases not matched to a gene. The germline gives CDR1 MDHEN, CDR2 SYDVKM. CDR3 nucleotide sequence: TGTGCCATCCCAACCGGGACAGCGAGCAATGGCTACACCTTC. Its protein product is CAIPTGTASNGYTF.